The 27 T cell receptor beta chains presented below share a single source sample, sequenced in a study of blood T cell repertoires in COVID-19 (dated by TCRdb to 2018 to 2020). The library was generated by the immunoSEQ multiplex PCR assay. TCRdb took this table from immuneACCESS and kept in-frame rearrangements with V and J called. Such tables lack part of the clones; where checked against another copy, unresolved V genes explain under half of the gap, and the rest is unexplained. This sample lists around 240,000 clones; 80% to 90% were detected once. Of the sample, approximately 0.89% is held by the ten largest clones. The source material was peripheral blood. The receptors here all came from a middle-aged man with acute or convalescent COVID-19.

The chain is built from TRBV7-9 and TRBJ1-2, with D tentatively TRBD1 (5 bases). Germline V gene lookup returns CDR1 SEHNR and CDR2 FQNEAQ (reference sequence). Trimming cost V 5 bases and J 5 bases, with 15 bases left between them. The CDR3 has 14 amino acids. The CDR3 reads CASSRQGERYGYTF. The CDR3 DNA reads TGTGCCAGCAGCCGGCAGGGCGAGAGGTATGGCTACACCTTC.

This chain joins TRBV2 and TRBJ1-2, with D uncertain. V was shortened by 6 bases and J by 4 bases, with 12 bases between the two germline ends. This CDR3 is 13 amino acids long. Germline CDR1 SNHLY, CDR2 FYNNEI. In DNA, the CDR3 is TGTGCCAGCAGGCCCGACTCGACCTATGGCTACACCTTC. Protein sequence: CASRPDSTYGYTF.

The rearrangement joins TRBV28 to TRBJ2-3; 11 positions match TRBD1. This CDR3 has 17 amino acids. The germline CDR1 and CDR2 sequences are MDHEN and SYDVKM. The V segment lost 5 bases and the J segment 3 bases; nucleotides outside the gene matches: 10. The CDR3 reads CASSARTGGAWTDTQYF. In DNA, the CDR3 is TGTGCCAGCAGTGCCCGGACAGGGGGCGCGTGGACAGATACGCAGTATTTT.

The CDR3 loop is CASSYQVGYGYTF. DNA for the CDR3: TGTGCCAGCAGCTACCAGGTTGGCTATGGCTACACCTTC. This chain links TRBV7-9 with TRBJ1-2; D uncertain. The CDR3 runs 13 residues. Trimming cost V 4 bases and J 4 bases, with 10 bases left between them. Germline V gene sequence: CDR1 SEHNR, CDR2 FQNEAQ (reference sequence).

This chain uses TRBV14 with TRBJ2-3; TRBD2 might be the D (5 bases). Trimming pared 4 bases from V and 7 bases from J, leaving 12 bases between. The CDR3 covers 13 residues. Germline V gene sequence: CDR1 SGHDN, CDR2 FVKESK. Written as DNA, the CDR3 is TGTGCCAGCAGCCTAACCTCGGGGAATACGCAGTATTTT. It specifies CASSLTSGNTQYF.

The J gene is TRBJ1-1, the V gene TRBV7-3, with D maybe TRBD1 (6 bases). V was shortened by 4 bases and J by 1 base, with 10 bases between the two germline ends. In germline, CDR1 is SGHTA, CDR2 FQGTGA. This CDR3 is 14 amino acids long. For the CDR3, the DNA is TGTGCCAGCAGCTCCCAGGGACAGAACACTGAAGCTTTCTTT. This sequence encodes CASSSQGQNTEAFF.

This rearrangement joins TRBV11-3 to TRBJ2-5; the D gene is possibly TRBD2 (6 bases). Trimming stripped 5 bases from V and 5 bases from J, with 12 bases between. Germline V gives CDR1 SGHNT, CDR2 YENEEA. The CDR3 runs 13 residues. CDR3 nucleotide sequence: TGTGCCAGCAGCCTGTTGGGGGGTGAGACCCAGTACTTC. Residues: CASSLLGGETQYF.

J is TRBJ1-3 and V is TRBV16; 7 bases match TRBD1. Trimming cost V 3 bases and J 4 bases; bases outside gene matches: 6. The germline V gene has CDR1 KGHSY and CDR2 FQNENV. The CDR3 contains 15 residues. CDR3 in DNA: TGTGCCAGCAGCCACGGACAGGCCCGGGGAAACACCATATATTTT. Translated: CASSHGQARGNTIYF.

Note on this clone: Germline and junction disagree at one end, which may indicate a read error. Other nucleotide sequences from this sample produce the same CDR3. The V and J genes are TRBV5-1 and TRBJ2-2; a weak D match, TRBD1 (5 bases). This CDR3 comprises 19 residues. Germline CDR1 is SGHRS and CDR2 is YFSETQ. CDR3 sequence (DNA): TGCGCCAGCAGCTTTCCCCTCTTACAGGCAACCTCGAACACTGGGGAGCTGTTTTTT. Its translation is CASSFPLLQATSNTGELFF.

This clone was seen more than once but under ten times. V gene TRBV13 combines with J gene TRBJ2-7; D call uncertain. The CDR3 extends over 13 amino acids. The germline V gene has CDR1 PRHDT and CDR2 FYEKMQ (reference sequence). Trimming took 2 bases from V and 1 from J, leaving 6 bases between them. The DNA for the CDR3 is TGTGCCAGCAGCTTATATTCGTCCTACGAGCAGTACTTC. This gives the protein CASSLYSSYEQYF.

J is TRBJ2-7 and V is TRBV25-1; 11 bases line up with TRBD1. The V gene's germline CDR1 is MGHDK and CDR2 SYGVNS. V trimming: 8 bases; J trimming: 5 bases; junction bases outside the gene matches: 8. This CDR3 spans 14 amino acids. The DNA of the CDR3 is TGTGCCAGCCTTGCCGGGACAGGGGGAGACGAGCAGTACTTC. It encodes CASLAGTGGDEQYF.

This clone was detected only once. J is TRBJ1-5 and V is TRBV5-4; 11 nucleotides align to TRBD1. Germline values: CDR1 SGHNT, CDR2 YYREEE (reference sequence). There are 16 residues in the CDR3. Losses at the gene ends were 0 bases for V and 3 bases for J; bases not matched to a gene: 2. CDR3 bases: TGTGCCAGCAGCTTGGGGACAGGGGGCTTCAATCAGCCCCAGCATTTT. Translated, it gives CASSLGTGGFNQPQHF.

This clone was seen only a few times. Other nucleotide sequences in the sample specify the same CDR3. The V call is TRBV6-1, the J call TRBJ2-5; perhaps TRBD1 as D (5 bases). Germline assignment: CDR1 MNHNS and CDR2 SASEGT. Trimming removed 3 bases from V and 2 bases from J, with 7 bases in between. The CDR3 length is 13 residues. In nucleotides, the CDR3 is TGTGCCAGCAGTGACAGGGTTCAAGAGACCCAGTACTTC. Translating gives CASSDRVQETQYF.

This chain links TRBV2 with TRBJ2-7, with a weak D call TRBD1 (6 bases). The CDR3 totals 14 residues. V gave up 5 bases and J gave up 2 bases, with 13 bases separating them. Germline lookup yields CDR1 SNHLY and CDR2 FYNNEI. CDR3 sequence reads: CASSLPQGTYEQYF. The CDR3 nucleotides read TGTGCCAGCAGTCTGCCGCAGGGGACCTACGAGCAGTACTTC.

The V gene is TRBV14, the J gene TRBJ1-4; D perhaps matches TRBD1 (5 bases). V dropped 3 bases and J dropped 8 bases, with 16 bases sitting between them. Germline CDR1 and CDR2: SGHDN and FVKESK. The CDR3 contains 15 residues. The CDR3 loop reads CASSQFEGKGEKLFF. CDR3 nucleotide sequence: TGTGCCAGCAGCCAGTTCGAAGGGAAGGGGGAAAAACTGTTTTTT.

This clone was seen just once. The rearrangement links TRBV15 to TRBJ2-7; maybe TRBD2 (5 bases). The CDR3 spans 13 residues. V was shortened by 0 bases and J by 7 bases, with 10 bases between the two germline ends. Germline V CDR1 and CDR2: LNHNV, YYDKDF (reference sequence). This CDR3 reads CATSRELTGEQYF. The CDR3 coding sequence is TGTGCCACCAGCAGAGAACTCACGGGAGAGCAGTACTTC.

The gene calls are TRBV5-1 and TRBJ2-3; tentative D call: TRBD1 (6 bases). V was shortened by 4 bases and J by 2 bases, with 14 bases between the two germline ends. The V gene's germline CDR1 is SGHRS and CDR2 YFSETQ. This CDR3 contains 15 residues. The CDR3 DNA is TGCGCCAGCAGCCCTCGGGACACTTCCACAGATACGCAGTATTTT. Residues: CASSPRDTSTDTQYF. Complete variable domain (other parts from reference TRBV5-1 and TRBJ2-3): KAGVTQTPRYLIKTRGQQVTLSCSPISGHRSVSWYQQTPGQGLQFLFEYFSETQRNKGNFPGRFSGRQFSNSRSEMNVSTLELGDSALYLCASSPRDTSTDTQYFGPGTRLTVL.

This sequence joins TRBV5-8 and TRBJ1-4; D is possibly TRBD1 (6 bases). The CDR3 is 15 amino acids. Trimming stripped 4 bases from V and 2 bases from J, with 12 bases between. The germline V gene has CDR1 SGHTS and CDR2 YDEGEE. CDR3 protein: CASSPGQFTNEKLFF. In DNA, the CDR3 is TGTGCCAGCAGCCCTGGACAGTTTACTAATGAAAAACTGTTTTTT. Filled out from reference TRBV5-8 and TRBJ1-4, the complete variable domain reads EAGVTQSPTHLIKTRGQQATLRCSPISGHTSVYWYQQALGLGLQFLLWYDEGEERNRGNFPPRFSGRQFPNYSSELNVNALELEDSALYLCASSPGQFTNEKLFFGSGTQLSVL.

The chain has TRBV19 and TRBJ2-7, with 7 bases matching TRBD1. Germline V gives CDR1 LNHDA, CDR2 SQIVND (reference sequence). The CDR3 totals 15 residues. V was pared by 6 bases and J by 3 bases, with 11 bases of the junction left unmatched. CDR3 bases: TGTGCCAGTAGCTGGGACAGTCAAAAGGTCTACGAGCAGTACTTC. Residues: CASSWDSQKVYEQYF. Together with reference TRBV19 and TRBJ2-7, the CDR3 gives the full variable domain: DGGITQSPKYLFRKEGQNVTLSCEQNLNHDAMYWYRQDPGQGLRLIYYSQIVNDFQKGDIAEGYSVSREKKESFPLTVTSAQKNPTAFYLCASSWDSQKVYEQYFGPGTRLTVT.

The gene calls are TRBV21-1 and TRBJ1-5; TRBD1, the D gene given by the table, was not confirmed from the DNA. TRBV21-1 is labeled a pseudogene. The length of the CDR3 is 21 residues. CDR3 loop: CASSKNKPGQGVSISNQPQHF. DNA for the CDR3: TGTGCCAGCAGCAAGAACAAACCGGGACAGGGGGTTAGTATCAGTAATCAGCCCCAGCATTTT.

This chain joins TRBV4-2 and TRBJ1-3, with TRBD1 matching over 9 bases. Germline values: CDR1 LGHNA, CDR2 YNFKEQ. The CDR3 is 17 amino acids. The trim removed 0 bases at V and 0 bases at J, leaving 3 bases unmatched. The CDR3: CASSQEGQGHSGNTIYF. The CDR3 bases are TGTGCCAGCAGCCAAGAGGGACAGGGACACTCTGGAAACACCATATATTTT.

This clone occurred a few times. The V gene is TRBV9, the J gene TRBJ2-3; 11 bases match TRBD1. CDR1 and CDR2 from the germline V gene are SGDLS and YYNGEE. V shed 0 bases and J 6 bases; nucleotides not matched to a gene: 9. This CDR3 is 17 amino acids long. CDR3 DNA: TGTGCCAGCAGCGTAGGAGGGACAGGGGGGACACACGATACGCAGTATTTT. Protein sequence: CASSVGGTGGTHDTQYF.

This chain links TRBV10-2 with TRBJ2-7, with D possibly being TRBD2 (5 bases). Germline CDR1 is WSHSY and CDR2 is SAAADI. This CDR3 has 16 amino acids. The V gene lost 4 bases and the J gene lost 2 bases, with 18 bases spanning the gap. This chain's CDR3 is CASSGRSTFGTYEQYF. The CDR3 nucleotides read TGCGCCAGCAGTGGGAGGAGCACCTTCGGCACCTACGAGCAGTACTTC.

The V gene is TRBV7-3, the J gene TRBJ2-3; tentative D call: TRBD1 (5 bases). V shed 5 bases and J shed 0 bases, with 12 bases lying between them. The CDR3 extends over 15 amino acids. CDR1 is SGHTA, CDR2 FQGTGA, per germline. In nucleotides, the CDR3 is TGTGCCAGCAGCCAAGGGGTGGCTAGCACAGATACGCAGTATTTT. Protein sequence: CASSQGVASTDTQYF.

The chain combines TRBV2 with TRBJ2-4, with no clear D. The germline CDR1 and CDR2 sequences are SNHLY and FYNNEI. The V gene lost 2 bases and the J gene lost 0 bases, with 8 bases spanning the gap. The CDR3 contains 15 residues. CDR3 in DNA: TGTGCCAGCAGTGAACAGGCCTTAGCCAAAAACATTCAGTACTTC. This encodes CASSEQALAKNIQYF.

The V gene is TRBV19, the J gene TRBJ1-3; TRBD1 might be the D (6 bases). CDR3 length: 13 amino acids. The ends were cut back, 6 bases at V and 5 bases at J, with 11 bases in the middle. Looked up from germline, CDR1 is LNHDA and CDR2 is SQIVND (reference sequence). The CDR3 region is CASSPGTRNTIYF. CDR3 DNA: TGTGCCAGTAGCCCCGGGACAAGAAACACCATATATTTT.

The V call is TRBV7-9, the J call TRBJ2-5, with D hard to call. Germline-derived CDR1 and CDR2 are SEHNR and FQNEAQ (reference sequence). This CDR3 region has 12 residues. The V end lost 5 bases, the J end lost 3 bases, and 7 bases lay between the germline ends. The CDR3, as DNA: TGTGCCAGCAGCAATATAGAAGAGACCCAGTACTTC. Amino acid sequence: CASSNIEETQYF.